This T cell receptor beta chain was profiled in a study of blood T cell repertoires in COVID-19. Here immunoSEQ multiplex PCR was the method, and the copy in TCRdb shows in-frame clones only, minus some. The sample lists roughly 360,000 clones; around 89% were seen once. V was clipped by 5 bases and J by 8 bases; unmatched bases: 6. Germline-derived CDR1 and CDR2 are SQVTM and ANQGSEA. This CDR3 spans 13 amino acids. The chain links TRBV29-1 to TRBJ1-4; 9 nucleotides align to TRBD1. The clonotype originates from a woman in her 30s with acute COVID-19. Sequenced material: PBMCs or T cells enriched from blood (not recorded which). The CDR3 nucleotides are TGCAGCGTTCAACAGGGGGCGAGGGAAAAACTGTTTTTT. The encoded protein is CSVQQGAREKLFF.